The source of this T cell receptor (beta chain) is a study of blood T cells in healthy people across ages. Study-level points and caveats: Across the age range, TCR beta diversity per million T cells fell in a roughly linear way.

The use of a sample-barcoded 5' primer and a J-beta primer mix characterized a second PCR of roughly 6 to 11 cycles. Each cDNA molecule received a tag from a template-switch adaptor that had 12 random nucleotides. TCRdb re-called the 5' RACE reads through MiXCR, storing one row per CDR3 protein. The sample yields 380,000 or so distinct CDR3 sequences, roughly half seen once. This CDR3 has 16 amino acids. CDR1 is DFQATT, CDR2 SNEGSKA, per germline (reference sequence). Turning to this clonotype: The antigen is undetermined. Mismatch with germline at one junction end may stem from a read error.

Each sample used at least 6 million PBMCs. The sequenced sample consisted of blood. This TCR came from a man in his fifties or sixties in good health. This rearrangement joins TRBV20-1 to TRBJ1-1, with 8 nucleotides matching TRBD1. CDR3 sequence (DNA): TGCAGTGCCAGAGGACAGGGATTGGGAGTGAACACTGAAGCTTTCTTT. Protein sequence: CSARGQGLGVNTEAFF.